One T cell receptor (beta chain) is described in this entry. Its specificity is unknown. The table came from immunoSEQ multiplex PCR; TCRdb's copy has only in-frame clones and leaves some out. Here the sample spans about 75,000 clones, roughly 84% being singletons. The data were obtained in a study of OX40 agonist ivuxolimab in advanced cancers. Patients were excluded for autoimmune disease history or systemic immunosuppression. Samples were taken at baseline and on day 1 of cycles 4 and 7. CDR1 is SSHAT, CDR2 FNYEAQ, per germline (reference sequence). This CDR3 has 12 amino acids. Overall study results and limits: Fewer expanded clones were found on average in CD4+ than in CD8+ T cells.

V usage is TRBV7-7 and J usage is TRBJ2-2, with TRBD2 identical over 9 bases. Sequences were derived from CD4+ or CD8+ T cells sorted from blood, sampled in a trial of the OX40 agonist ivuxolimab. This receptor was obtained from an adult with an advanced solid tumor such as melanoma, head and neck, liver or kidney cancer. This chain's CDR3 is CASGRNTGELFF. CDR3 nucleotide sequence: TGTGCTAGCGGGAGGAACACCGGGGAGCTGTTTTTT. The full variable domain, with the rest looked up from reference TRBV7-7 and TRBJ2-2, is GAGVSQSPRYKVTKRGQDVTLRCDPISSHATLYWYQQALGQGPEFLTYFNYEAQPDKSGLPSDRFSAERPEGSISTLTIQRTEQRDSAMYRCASGRNTGELFFGEGSRLTVL.